The T cell receptor (beta chain) under discussion was sequenced for a study of T cell changes during pregnancy in multiple sclerosis. Germline CDR1 is MDHEN and CDR2 is SYDVKM. Trimming removed 7 bases at V and 3 bases at J, with 10 bases between. The CDR3 sequence is 12 residues long. This table comes from immunoSEQ multiplex PCR, and its TCRdb copy is limited to in-frame clones, with some not included. In the table there are about 35,000 clones, about 91% of which are singletons. This material consisted of CD4+ T cells from peripheral blood mononuclear cells, taken in the third trimester of pregnancy. The V call is TRBV28, the J call TRBJ2-7; tentative D call: TRBD1 (6 bases). This clonotype was sampled from a female donor in good health, enrolled as a control in a pregnancy study. As DNA, the CDR3 is TGTGCCAGCAAGGGGGTCGGCTACGAGCAGTACTTC. This encodes CASKGVGYEQYF.